This is a list of T cell receptor beta chains from one sample in a study of T-cell reconstitution after alpha-beta-depleted transplantation in children. TCRdb re-called the PCR reads through MiXCR, storing one row per CDR3 protein. The sample records around 240,000 distinct CDR3 sequences, 6.5% to 9% being singletons. The sample here was PBMCs, mostly from graft donor cells, taken 180 days after TCRalphabeta/CD19-depleted stem cell transplant. The receptors were sampled from a male patient under 18 who had a stem cell transplant for acute lymphoblastic leukemia, so the T cells may come from the graft donor. CDR3s include the opening cysteine and the closing phenylalanine or tryptophan. D genes are given only for firm matches. Clone size is not always given. Where it is, it says once, few, many or a class for expanded clones.

cdr3_nt,cdr3_aa,clone_size,j_call,cdr3_length,d_call,v_call
TGTGCCAGCAGTTTATTAGGAACAGGGGCCCACTACGAGCAGTACTTC,CASSLLGTGAHYEQYF,many,TRBJ2-7,16,TRBD1,TRBV27
TGCGCCAGCAGCTTGGCCGGTAGCGGGGGATACAATGAGCAGTTCTTC,CASSLAGSGGYNEQFF,-,TRBJ2-1,16,TRBD2,TRBV5-1
TGTGCCAGCAGTTTTGGGCGGGTTGGGCGCACAGATACGCAGTATTTT,CASSFGRVGRTDTQYF,many,TRBJ2-3,16,-,TRBV12-3/TRBV12-4
TGTGCCAGCAGCTTAGGGGCCTCCTTGACCTACGAGCAGTACTTC,CASSLGASLTYEQYF,many,TRBJ2-7,15,-,TRBV7-9
TGTGCCAGCAGTTTTGGGGGAGGTGGCTACACCTTC,CASSFGGGGYTF,many,TRBJ1-2,12,-,TRBV12-3/TRBV12-4
TGTGCCAGCAGCTTAGGTCCCCACCCACGGACAGGAGAACCCACAGATACGCAGTATTTT,CASSLGPHPRTGEPTDTQYF,many,TRBJ2-3,20,TRBD1,TRBV11-1
TGTGCCAGCAGTTTACGGCCGCAGGGTCGGGCTGAAGCTTTCTTT,CASSLRPQGRAEAFF,many,TRBJ1-1,15,-,TRBV12-3/TRBV12-4
TGTGCCAGCAGAACCCCAAGACAGCCCGATAGCAATCAGCCCCAGCATTTT,CASRTPRQPDSNQPQHF,many,TRBJ1-5,17,-,TRBV12-3/TRBV12-4
TGTGCCAGCAGCCTGGGACTAGCGGGAGGAAGAACCGGGGAGCTGTTTTTT,CASSLGLAGGRTGELFF,many,TRBJ2-2,17,TRBD2,TRBV7-2
TGTGCCAGCAGTAAAGGGGGCGCGTCCCTAAACACCGGGGAGCTGTTTTTT,CASSKGGASLNTGELFF,many,TRBJ2-2,17,TRBD1,TRBV12-3/TRBV12-4
TGTGCCATCAGTGAGTTAGCGGGAGGGCCTATCGATGAGCAGTTCTTC,CAISELAGGPIDEQFF,many,TRBJ2-1,16,TRBD2,TRBV10-3
TGTGCCAGCAGCGTCACCGGGACACCGAACACTGAAGCTTTCTTT,CASSVTGTPNTEAFF,many,TRBJ1-1,15,-,TRBV9
TGTGCCAGCGCCTACGGGGTGGCCGGGACCCAGTACTTC,CASAYGVAGTQYF,many,TRBJ2-5,13,-,TRBV28
TGTGCCAGCAGCTTGGGTCCTCGGGAGCAGTACTTC,CASSLGPREQYF,many,TRBJ2-7,12,-,TRBV7-2
TGCAGTGCTAGAGAGTGGATCGAAGAGACCCAGTACTTC,CSAREWIEETQYF,many,TRBJ2-5,13,-,TRBV20-1
TGTGCCAGCAGTCCGGCAGGGGTAGTGAGCACTGAAGCTTTCTTT,CASSPAGVVSTEAFF,many,TRBJ1-1,15,-,TRBV12-3/TRBV12-4
TGCGCCAGCAGCTTGGACAGGGGTGCTAATGAAAAACTGTTTTTT,CASSLDRGANEKLFF,many,TRBJ1-4,15,TRBD1,TRBV5-1
TGTGCCAGCAGCCCATGGACAAGAATGCGTTCTAACTATGGCTACACCTTC,CASSPWTRMRSNYGYTF,many,TRBJ1-2,17,-,TRBV9
TGCAGTGCTTATGGGCAAACCTACGAGCAGTACTTC,CSAYGQTYEQYF,many,TRBJ2-7,12,-,TRBV20-1
TGCGCCAGCTTTCCTTCTCACAGGGGTGTGATGAACACTGAAGCTTTCTTT,CASFPSHRGVMNTEAFF,many,TRBJ1-1,17,TRBD1,TRBV5-1
TGTGCCAGTAGTATGTGGGCAGTAGAGGGCTACGAGCAGTACTTC,CASSMWAVEGYEQYF,few,TRBJ2-7,15,-,TRBV19
TGCGCCAGCAGCCAAGAAAGTTCCGTTCCAGGGCTCTTTAGCACAGATACGCAGTATTTT,CASSQESSVPGLFSTDTQYF,many,TRBJ2-3,20,-,TRBV4-3
TGTGCCAGCACCCCCGTGGGGGTCCACGAGCAGTACTTC,CASTPVGVHEQYF,many,TRBJ2-7,13,-,TRBV6-6
TGCAGCGTTGAAGGAGGAGTGGGACAGGGGGCGTACAATGAGCAGTTCTTC,CSVEGGVGQGAYNEQFF,many,TRBJ2-1,17,TRBD1,TRBV29-1
TGCAGTGCTACAGGGGCCCGAGCTAGCAATCAGCCCCAGCATTTT,CSATGARASNQPQHF,many,TRBJ1-5,15,-,TRBV20-1
TGTGCCAGCAGTGAAGGGGACCCCTCCCCCTACAATGAGCAGTTCTTC,CASSEGDPSPYNEQFF,-,TRBJ2-1,16,-,TRBV6-1
TGCGCCAGCGTTGGAAGGGCTGAAGCTTTCTTT,CASVGRAEAFF,many,TRBJ1-1,11,-,TRBV5-1
TGCAGTGCCTTCGGACAGGGGGATCCCTTCAATCAGCCCCAGCATTTT,CSAFGQGDPFNQPQHF,many,TRBJ1-5,16,TRBD1,TRBV20-1
TGCAGCGTTGCTTACAGGGGTTTGAACACCGGGGAGCTGTTTTTT,CSVAYRGLNTGELFF,many,TRBJ2-2,15,TRBD1,TRBV29-1
TGCAGTGCTAGAAAAAAGAGTGTCACCGGGGAGCTGTTTTTT,CSARKKSVTGELFF,many,TRBJ2-2,14,-,TRBV20-1
TGTGCCACAGCGGGGCAGGCATCGAACACCGGGGAGCTGTTTTTT,CATAGQASNTGELFF,many,TRBJ2-2,15,TRBD2,TRBV2
TGTGCCAGCAGCTGGACTCCCGATCAGCCCCAGCATTTT,CASSWTPDQPQHF,many,TRBJ1-5,13,-,TRBV5-6
TGCAGTGCAGGAGGTGGGGGGAATTCACCCCTCCACTTT,CSAGGGGNSPLHF,many,TRBJ1-6,13,-,TRBV20-1
TGTGCCAGCAGCAAACCACACCCTACAGGTTCTGAAGCTTTCTTT,CASSKPHPTGSEAFF,many,TRBJ1-1,15,-,TRBV21-1
TGCGCCGGCAGCCAAGGGGCTAGCGGGTACAATGAGCAGTTCTTC,CAGSQGASGYNEQFF,-,TRBJ2-1,15,TRBD2,TRBV4-3
TGCGCCAGCAGCCAAGGGTTCCTCGGGGGCACAGATACGCAGTATTTT,CASSQGFLGGTDTQYF,-,TRBJ2-3,16,-,TRBV4-1
TGTGCCAGCAGTTTATCTGGAGGACTAGCAGGAAGGGACTCCTACAATGAGCAGTTCTTC,CASSLSGGLAGRDSYNEQFF,many,TRBJ2-1,20,TRBD2,TRBV27
TGTGCCAGCAGCCAGATTTTGGAGGCCCAGTACTTC,CASSQILEAQYF,many,TRBJ2-5,12,-,TRBV7-2
TGTGCCAGCAGTCCCCGACTAGTAGTTACAGATACGCAGTATTTT,CASSPRLVVTDTQYF,many,TRBJ2-3,15,-,TRBV12-3/TRBV12-4
TGTGCCAGCAGGCAGCAAGAGACCCAGTACTTC,CASRQQETQYF,many,TRBJ2-5,11,-,TRBV2
TGCGCCAGCAGCCAATTTACAGGATCACCCCTCCACTTT,CASSQFTGSPLHF,many,TRBJ1-6,13,-,TRBV4-3
TGTGCCAGCAGCTCAAAGGTGGGAGAGACCCAGTACTTC,CASSSKVGETQYF,many,TRBJ2-5,13,-,TRBV7-3
TGCAGTGGCCGTATTCCGAGGCTAGCGGGACCGGATCCCACCTACGAGCAGTACTTC,CSGRIPRLAGPDPTYEQYF,few,TRBJ2-7,19,TRBD2,TRBV20-1
TGCGCCAGCAGCCCCCGGACAGGGCGTAGCGAGCAGTACTTC,CASSPRTGRSEQYF,-,TRBJ2-7,14,TRBD1,TRBV5-1
TGCAGTGCTAGAACTAGCGGGGCCCCCCTCGAGACCCAGTACTTC,CSARTSGAPLETQYF,many,TRBJ2-5,15,TRBD2,TRBV20-1
TGTGCCAGCAGCTCCAAAGGGAACACTGAAGCTTTCTTT,CASSSKGNTEAFF,many,TRBJ1-1,13,-,TRBV5-5
TGTGCCAGCAGCTCCCGGACGGTCTACGAGCAGTACTTC,CASSSRTVYEQYF,many,TRBJ2-7,13,-,TRBV5-6
TGTGCCTTCACCAGAGGCACATCTAGCGGGAGCTCCTACAATGAGCAGTTCTTC,CAFTRGTSSGSSYNEQFF,many,TRBJ2-1,18,TRBD2,TRBV12-3/TRBV12-4
TGCGCCAGCAGCCTTAAGCCCCCTTCCCGGGACAGCTCTGGGGCCAACGTCCTGACTTTC,CASSLKPPSRDSSGANVLTF,many,TRBJ2-6,20,TRBD1,TRBV4-3
TGTGCCAGCAGTTCTAGGGACACTGAAGCTTTCTTT,CASSSRDTEAFF,many,TRBJ1-1,12,-,TRBV28
TGCGCCAGCAGCCAAGAAGTACGGGGCGAGCAGTACTTC,CASSQEVRGEQYF,many,TRBJ2-7,13,-,TRBV4-3
TGTGCCAGCAGCCAAGATCCCGACAGCCTCTATGGCTACACCTTC,CASSQDPDSLYGYTF,many,TRBJ1-2,15,-,TRBV3-1